The 25 T cell receptor beta chains given below trace back to one sample, sequenced in a study of CD8 T cells in cerebrospinal fluid in Alzheimer's disease (dated by TCRdb to 2019 to 2021). The library came from 10x single-cell sequencing. TCRdb records NextSeq 550 as the sequencer. TCRdb reprocessed the reads, so every CDR3 protein sequence counts as one entry and DNA is not shown. This specimen's table enumerates over 550 distinct CDR3 sequences. Approximately 12% of the sample belongs to the ten largest clones. Source material: cerebrospinal fluid. The receptors derive from a human donor with Parkinson's disease.

Frequency places this clonotype as large. The chain has TRBV7-3 and TRBJ2-5; TCRdb gives TRBD2 as the D gene, but with no DNA this cannot be confirmed. The CDR3 sequence is 15 residues long. Per germline, CDR1 SGHTA and CDR2 FQGTGA. The CDR3 is CASRRTSGGAETQYF.

By frequency, this clonotype is large. The chain carries TRBV5-1 and TRBJ2-7. Germline CDR1 and CDR2: SGHRS and YFSETQ. The CDR3 runs 14 residues. The CDR3 sequence is CASSVQGGPYEQYF.

Frequency places this clonotype as medium-sized. The chain uses TRBV5-6 and TRBJ2-1; TCRdb indicates TRBD1, and absent DNA this call remains unverified. Germline CDR1 is SGHDT and CDR2 is YYEEEE. This CDR3 comprises 13 residues. The CDR3 here is CASSLYGGSEQFF.

This clonotype counts as large by frequency. The chain uses TRBV2 and TRBJ2-2; TCRdb returns TRBD1, unconfirmable since there is no DNA. This CDR3 is built from 15 residues. The germline gives CDR1 SNHLY, CDR2 FYNNEI. This CDR3 reads CASSEMAGSTGELFF.

This clonotype ranks as large in terms of frequency. V gene TRBV20-1 combines with J gene TRBJ1-3. This CDR3 spans 13 amino acids. Germline-derived CDR1 and CDR2 are DFQATT and SNEGSKA (reference sequence). This chain's CDR3 is CSTTDSFGNTIYF.

In terms of frequency, this clonotype is large. The rearrangement uses TRBV21-1 and TRBJ2-3; the TRBD1 assignment by TCRdb is unverifiable without DNA. TRBV21-1 is a recognized pseudogene. The CDR3 loop spans 19 amino acids. The chain's CDR3 is CASSKQPNGDPGSTDTQYF.

Frequency places this clonotype as large. The rearrangement joins TRBV9 to TRBJ2-7; TCRdb outputs TRBD2, but without DNA this stays unchecked. Germline-derived CDR1 and CDR2 are SGDLS and YYNGEE. The length of the CDR3 is 15 residues. This chain's CDR3 is CASSVGAYGGLEQYF.

By frequency, this clonotype registers medium-sized. The chain uses TRBV27 and TRBJ1-6; TCRdb returns TRBD1, unconfirmable since there is no DNA. The CDR3 extends over 15 amino acids. Looked up from germline, CDR1 is MNHEY and CDR2 is SMNVEV (reference sequence). The CDR3 sequence is CASSLGTGGNSPLHF.

This clonotype shows up as hyperexpanded by frequency. The chain couples TRBV24-1 to TRBJ2-2. CDR1 is KGHDR and CDR2 is SFDVKD in the germline V gene. CDR3 length: 14 residues. CDR3 amino acids: CATSDLTDTGELFF.

This clonotype registers large by frequency. The chain has TRBV7-2 and TRBJ2-3. Looked up from germline, CDR1 is SGHTA and CDR2 is FQGNSA. The CDR3 is 15 amino acids. CDR3 in amino acids: CASSLAWGSTDTQYF.

By frequency, this clonotype registers medium-sized. This sequence joins TRBV6-1 and TRBJ2-1; TCRdb gives TRBD2 as the D gene, but with no DNA this cannot be confirmed. There are 13 residues in the CDR3. CDR1 MNHNS and CDR2 SASEGT come from the germline V gene. This CDR3 reads CASTTSGRTEQFF.

Measured by frequency, this clonotype is medium-sized (0.01 to 0.1%). This chain uses TRBV5-4 with TRBJ2-2; the TCRdb call, TRBD1, lacks DNA for checking. The CDR3 runs 16 residues. Per the germline V gene, CDR1 is SGHNT and CDR2 is YYREEE (reference sequence). This CDR3 is CASSDPTGGFTGELFF.

The chain carries TRBV28 and TRBJ2-7; TCRdb lists TRBD1, though no DNA is available to test this call. The CDR3 has 16 amino acids. Germline-derived CDR1 and CDR2 are MDHEN and SYDVKM. The CDR3 is CASSLTGGLHSYEQYF.

By frequency, this clonotype is large. The J gene is TRBJ1-3, the V gene TRBV4-1. The germline gives CDR1 MGHRA, CDR2 YSYEKL. The CDR3 runs to 14 residues. The CDR3: CASSPKSSGNTIYF.

The V call is TRBV30, the J call TRBJ1-6. Germline CDR1 and CDR2: GTSNPN and SVGIG (reference sequence). The CDR3 contains 13 residues. CDR3 protein: CAWSVGPDSPLHF.

This clonotype registers large by frequency. This sequence joins TRBV14 and TRBJ1-6. Germline V lookup: CDR1 SGHDN, CDR2 FVKESK. The CDR3 is 14 amino acids. The CDR3 is CASSQEAGYSPLHF.

By frequency, this clonotype registers medium-sized (0.01 to 0.1%). The chain employs TRBV6-6 and TRBJ1-3. Germline V CDR1 and CDR2: MNHNY, SVGAGI (reference sequence). The CDR3 runs 15 residues. The CDR3 protein is CASILGGRTGNTIYF.

This clonotype is called medium-sized (0.01 to 0.1%) based on its frequency. The V call is TRBV9, the J call TRBJ2-7; the D gene TCRdb calls, TRBD2, cannot be checked with no DNA. This CDR3 spans 13 amino acids. CDR1 is SGDLS, CDR2 YYNGEE, per germline. The CDR3 loop reads CAHLGLSSHEQYF.

The chain couples TRBV6-2 or TRBV6-3 to TRBJ1-5; TCRdb designates TRBD1, a call that cannot be tested without DNA. CDR1 is MNHEY, CDR2 SVGEGT, per germline. This CDR3 contains 15 residues. The CDR3 loop is CASRRDRAGNQPQHF.

This clonotype is deemed medium-sized (0.01 to 0.1%) by its frequency. J is TRBJ2-5 and V is TRBV5-1. This CDR3 is 11 amino acids long. Per germline, CDR1 SGHRS and CDR2 YFSETQ. CDR3 residues: CASSHQETQYF.

By frequency, this clonotype registers large. The chain combines TRBV14 with TRBJ2-5. The germline V gene has CDR1 SGHDN and CDR2 FVKESK. The CDR3 consists of 13 residues. This chain's CDR3 is CASSLTEQETQYF.

This clonotype is identified as large from frequency. The V and J genes are TRBV29-1 and TRBJ1-5. The germline V gene encodes CDR1 SQVTM and CDR2 ANQGSEA. There are 14 residues in the CDR3. CDR3 sequence: CSVSRGPRNQPQHF.

Considering frequency, this clonotype is large. V gene TRBV7-3 combines with J gene TRBJ2-1; lacking DNA, the TRBD1 call made by TCRdb goes unchecked. The CDR3 is 15 residues long. Per germline, CDR1 SGHTA and CDR2 FQGTGA. The CDR3 loop is CASSLLGWGVNEQFF.

Measured by frequency, this clonotype is large (0.1 to 1%). This chain connects TRBV6-2 or TRBV6-3 to TRBJ2-3; the D call from TCRdb, TRBD1, cannot be confirmed without DNA. Germline CDR1 is MNHEY and CDR2 is SVGEGT. The CDR3 sequence is 14 residues long. The CDR3 protein is CASSRDLITDTQYF.

The chain carries TRBV7-9 and TRBJ2-3; TCRdb's D gene call, TRBD1, goes unchecked for lack of DNA. This CDR3 is built from 15 residues. Germline V lookup: CDR1 SEHNR, CDR2 FQNEAQ (reference sequence). CDR3 protein: CASSLAGQGTDTQYF. Together with reference TRBV7-9 and TRBJ2-3, the CDR3 gives the full variable domain: DTGVSQNPRHKITKRGQNVTFRCDPISEHNRLYWYRQTLGQGPEFLTYFQNEAQLEKSRLLSDRFSAERPKGSFSTLEIQRTEQGDSAMYLCASSLAGQGTDTQYFGPGTRLTVL.